The 22 T cell receptor beta chains given below trace back to one sample, sequenced in a study of T-cell memory formation after mild COVID-19. TCRdb reanalysed the 5' RACE reads using MiXCR and keeps one entry per CDR3 protein. The sample contains about 400,000 distinct CDR3 sequences, approximately 15% of which appear only once. The specimen was PBMCs or a T cell subset sorted from them (not recorded which). All receptors come from a man between 18 and 29 years old who had mild COVID-19 (a few samples of this study predate the infection). Cell type and time point are not known.

The chain employs TRBV5-6 and TRBJ2-3; tentatively, D is TRBD2 (6 bases). Per the germline V gene, CDR1 is SGHDT and CDR2 is YYEEEE. The CDR3 has 12 amino acids. Trimming left V 3 bases short and J 8 bases short, with 10 bases between. The CDR3 protein is CASSSSSVTQYF. The DNA for the CDR3 is TGTGCCAGCAGCTCCTCTAGCGTTACGCAGTATTTT.

Details on this clonotype: A much larger clone lies a single base off, so this may be a read error. V and J are TRBV20-1 and TRBJ2-3, with a weak D call TRBD1 (6 bases). Trimming took off 3 bases at V and 8 bases at J, with 15 bases between the two ends. Germline V gives CDR1 DFQATT, CDR2 SNEGSKA (reference sequence). This CDR3 comprises 13 residues. CDR3 DNA: TGCAGTGCTAGGTCACTGGGACAAACTACGCAGTATTTT. This sequence encodes CSARSLGQTTQYF.

This clonotype was seen at least ten times. The V call is TRBV18, the J call TRBJ2-3; no reliable D call. V lost 0 bases and J 0 bases, leaving 4 bases between the germline ends. The CDR3 covers 14 residues. CDR1 and CDR2 from the germline V gene are KGHSH and LQKENI. DNA of the CDR3: TGTGCCAGCTCACCACCGGGAAGCACAGATACGCAGTATTTT. Encoded protein: CASSPPGSTDTQYF.

This clonotype was recorded a few times. The chain carries TRBV5-1 and TRBJ2-2, with a tentative D call TRBD2 (5 bases). The CDR3 sequence is 14 residues long. The V end was cut by 4 bases, the J end by 9 bases, with 16 bases between. Germline lookup yields CDR1 SGHRS and CDR2 YFSETQ. CDR3 in amino acids: CASSVGDPHRELFF. For the CDR3, the DNA is TGCGCCAGCAGCGTGGGAGATCCCCACCGGGAGCTGTTTTTT.

This sequence joins TRBV20-1 and TRBJ2-1; 8 nucleotides match TRBD2. There are 15 residues in the CDR3. The V gene's germline CDR1 is DFQATT and CDR2 SNEGSKA (reference sequence). J was trimmed by 4 bases and V by 1 base; bases with no gene match: 6. CDR3 nucleotides: TGCAGTGCTAGAGGAGAGCGGGGGCCATACAATGAGCAGTTCTTC. Translation: CSARGERGPYNEQFF.

The V call is TRBV28, the J call TRBJ1-1; D unresolved. Germline CDR1 and CDR2: MDHEN and SYDVKM. CDR3 length: 14 residues. Trimming shortened V by 7 bases and J by 0 bases, and 12 bases separated the two germline ends. The CDR3 DNA sequence: TGTGCCAGCATAACGGGCCAGGTGAACACTGAAGCTTTCTTT. Amino acid sequence: CASITGQVNTEAFF.

This chain links TRBV4-2 with TRBJ1-5, with 7 bases that match TRBD1. Germline CDR1 is LGHNA and CDR2 is YNFKEQ. Trimming took 1 base from V and 0 from J; bases not matched to a gene: 6. The CDR3 totals 17 residues. CDR3 residues: CASSQAQGVYSNQPQHF. The CDR3 coding sequence is TGTGCCAGCAGCCAAGCCCAGGGGGTGTATAGCAATCAGCCCCAGCATTTT.

The chain employs TRBV27 and TRBJ1-6; D is perhaps TRBD1 (5 bases). This CDR3 is built from 15 residues. The V end was cut by 7 bases, the J end by 7 bases, with 17 bases between. CDR1 and CDR2 from the germline V gene are MNHEY and SMNVEV (reference sequence). The CDR3 protein is CASTSSGAGNSPLHF. The CDR3 DNA reads TGTGCCAGCACTTCCTCAGGCGCAGGGAATTCACCCCTCCACTTT.

V and J are TRBV29-1 and TRBJ2-7; 10 nucleotides match TRBD2. J lost 0 bases, V lost 4 bases, and 0 bases had no gene match. The CDR3 extends over 13 amino acids. Germline assignment: CDR1 SQVTM and CDR2 ANQGSEA. CDR3 sequence reads: CSVVAGGSYEQYF. In DNA, the CDR3 is TGCAGCGTTGTAGCGGGGGGCTCCTACGAGCAGTACTTC.

This clonotype occurred many times. The V and J genes are TRBV7-9 and TRBJ1-5; a weak D match, TRBD1 (6 bases). The CDR3 runs 13 residues. From germline, CDR1 is SEHNR and CDR2 FQNEAQ (reference sequence). V was clipped by 5 bases and J by 2 bases, with 7 bases between them. For the CDR3, the DNA is TGTGCCAGCAGCGAGGGGGGCAATCAGCCCCAGCATTTT. This gives the protein CASSEGGNQPQHF.

This clonotype has just a few counts. CDR3 residues: CASSPGALRINEQFF. The DNA of the CDR3 is TGTGCCAGCAGTCCCGGGGCCCTACGAATTAATGAGCAGTTCTTC. The V gene is TRBV6-2 or TRBV6-3, the J gene TRBJ2-1; D might be TRBD1 or TRBD2, each matching 5 bases. Germline CDR1 and CDR2: MNHEY and SVGEGT. CDR3 size: 15 residues. The V and J ends lost 5 bases and 7 bases respectively, with 18 bases between them.

This clonotype was counted only a few times. The gene calls are TRBV20-1 and TRBJ2-5; D perhaps matches TRBD2 (6 bases). CDR1 is DFQATT, CDR2 SNEGSKA, per germline (reference sequence). With 6 bases removed from V and 5 bases from J, the gap between germline ends came to 13 bases. The CDR3 runs to 12 residues. The CDR3 region is CSAKDRGETQYF. CDR3 bases: TGCAGTGCCAAGGACCGGGGGGAGACCCAGTACTTC.

V usage is TRBV5-6 and J usage is TRBJ2-5; D possibly corresponds to TRBD2 (5 bases). The CDR3 contains 13 residues. Trimming left V 2 bases short and J 4 bases short, with 9 bases between. Germline values: CDR1 SGHDT, CDR2 YYEEEE. The CDR3 is CASSFLSGETQYF. In DNA form, the CDR3 reads TGTGCCAGCAGCTTTCTAAGCGGAGAGACCCAGTACTTC.

This clonotype came up many times. The CDR3 bases are TGCGCCAGCAGCCAAGATTTCGCAGGGGGTGTCGCGACGCAGTATTTT. This encodes CASSQDFAGGVATQYF. V usage is TRBV4-3 and J usage is TRBJ2-3, with 7 bases that match TRBD1. CDR3 length equals 16 residues. The germline gives CDR1 LGHNA, CDR2 YSLEER. The V gene end was trimmed by 0 bases and the J gene end by 9 bases; junction bases not matched to a gene: 12.

The V and J genes are TRBV4-3 and TRBJ2-1; 8 bases align to TRBD1. Germline assignment: CDR1 LGHNA and CDR2 YSLEER. V trimming: 1 base; J trimming: 6 bases; junction bases outside the gene matches: 5. The CDR3 loop spans 15 amino acids. CDR3 region: CASSQVGDRGNEQFF. The CDR3 coding sequence is TGCGCCAGCAGCCAAGTAGGTGACAGGGGCAATGAGCAGTTCTTC.

The sample holds a few counts of this clonotype. The chain links TRBV7-6 to TRBJ1-6; 7 nucleotides agree with TRBD1. The CDR3 length is 15 residues. With 6 bases clipped from V and 5 bases from J, the junction kept 7 bases outside the gene matches. Germline V gene sequence: CDR1 SGHVS, CDR2 FNYEAQ. The CDR3 loop reads CASREGAADNSPLHF. The CDR3 DNA is TGTGCCAGCAGGGAGGGGGCAGCTGATAATTCACCCCTCCACTTT.

Here the CDR3 DNA reads TGTGCCAGCAGCCTCGACGGGGGACATAGATACGAGCAGTACTTC. It translates to CASSLDGGHRYEQYF. The J gene is TRBJ2-7, the V gene TRBV2, with D possibly being TRBD1 or TRBD2 (6 bases each). V was clipped by 6 bases and J by 4 bases, with 19 bases between them. The germline V gene has CDR1 SNHLY and CDR2 FYNNEI. The CDR3 is 15 residues long. Combining the CDR3 with reference TRBV2 and TRBJ2-7 gives the whole variable domain EPEVTQTPSHQVTQMGQEVILRCVPISNHLYFYWYRQILGQKVEFLVSFYNNEISEKSEIFDDQFSVERPDGSNFTLKIRSTKLEDSAMYFCASSLDGGHRYEQYFGPGTRLTVT.

This clonotype occurred a few times. This sequence joins TRBV6-2 or TRBV6-3 and TRBJ2-1; D is uncertain. The germline V gene has CDR1 MNHEY and CDR2 SVGEGT. CDR3 size: 14 residues. The germline V and J ends were trimmed by 6 bases and 4 bases, with 13 bases remaining between them. The DNA for the CDR3 is TGTGCCAGCAGCCGGACGGCGGAATACAATGAGCAGTTCTTC. Encoded protein: CASSRTAEYNEQFF.

The chain employs TRBV7-9 and TRBJ1-3; D is perhaps TRBD1 (5 bases). The length of the CDR3 is 16 residues. In germline, CDR1 is SEHNR, CDR2 FQNEAQ (reference sequence). The ends were cut back, 5 bases at V and 2 bases at J, with 16 bases in the middle. The CDR3 sequence is CASSPGEGKTGNTIYF. The CDR3 DNA reads as TGTGCCAGCAGCCCCGGGGAGGGGAAGACTGGAAACACCATATATTTT.

A few counts support this clonotype. The chain recombines TRBV10-3 with TRBJ1-2; maybe TRBD1 (6 bases). Per the germline V gene, CDR1 is ENHRY and CDR2 is SYGVKD. V gave up 2 bases and J gave up 1 base, with 11 bases separating them. The CDR3 has 15 residues. CDR3 sequence: CAISEGQILNYGYTF. In DNA, the CDR3 is TGTGCCATCAGTGAGGGACAGATCCTTAACTATGGCTACACCTTC.

The chain combines TRBV12-3 or TRBV12-4 with TRBJ2-7, with D perhaps TRBD1 (6 bases). The length of the CDR3 is 15 residues. Trimming pared 6 bases from V and 3 bases from J, leaving 18 bases between. The CDR3 DNA follows: TGTGCCAGCAGCCTCGCAGGAGGCAGGGGCTACGAGCAGTACTTC. Protein sequence: CASSLAGGRGYEQYF.

This clonotype has only a few counts. This chain connects TRBV7-9 to TRBJ2-2; D remains ambiguous. CDR1 SEHNR and CDR2 FQNEAQ come from the germline V gene (reference sequence). The CDR3 has 15 amino acids. V lost 2 bases and J lost 0, with 7 bases in between. The CDR3 here is CASSLHSPNTGELFF. The CDR3 bases are TGTGCCAGCAGCTTACATAGCCCGAACACCGGGGAGCTGTTTTTT.